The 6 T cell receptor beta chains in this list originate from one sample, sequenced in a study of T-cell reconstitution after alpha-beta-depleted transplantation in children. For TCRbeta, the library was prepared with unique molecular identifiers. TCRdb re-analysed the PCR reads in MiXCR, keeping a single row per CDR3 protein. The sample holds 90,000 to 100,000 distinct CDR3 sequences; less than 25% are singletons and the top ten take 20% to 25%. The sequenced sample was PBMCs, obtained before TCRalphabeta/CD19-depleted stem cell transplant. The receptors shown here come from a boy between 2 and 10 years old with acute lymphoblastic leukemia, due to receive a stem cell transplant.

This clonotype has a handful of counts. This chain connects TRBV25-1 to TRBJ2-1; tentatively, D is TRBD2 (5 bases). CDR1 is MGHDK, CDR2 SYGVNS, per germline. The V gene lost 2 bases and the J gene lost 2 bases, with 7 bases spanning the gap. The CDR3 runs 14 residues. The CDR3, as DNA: TGTGCCAGCAGTGAAAGCGGACCCTACAATGAGCAGTTCTTC. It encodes CASSESGPYNEQFF.

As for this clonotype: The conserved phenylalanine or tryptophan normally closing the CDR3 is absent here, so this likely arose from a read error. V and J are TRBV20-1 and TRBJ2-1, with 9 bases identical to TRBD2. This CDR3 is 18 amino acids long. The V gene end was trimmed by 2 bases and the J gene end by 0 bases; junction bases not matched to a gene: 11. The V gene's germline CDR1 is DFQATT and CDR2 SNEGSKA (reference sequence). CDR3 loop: CSARPLRLAESSYNEQFL. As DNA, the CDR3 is TGCAGTGCTAGACCCCTCCGACTAGCGGAGAGCTCCTACAATGAGCAGTTCTTA.

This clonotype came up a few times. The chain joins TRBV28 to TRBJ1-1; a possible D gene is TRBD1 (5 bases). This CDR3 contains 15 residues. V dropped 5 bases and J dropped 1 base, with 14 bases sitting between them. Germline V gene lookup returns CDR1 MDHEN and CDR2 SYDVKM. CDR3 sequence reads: CASSPLDRENTEAFF. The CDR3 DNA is TGTGCCAGCAGTCCCCTCGACAGAGAGAACACTGAAGCTTTCTTT.

The CDR3 sequence: CASSLGLGQGKYNEQFF. For the CDR3, the DNA is TGCGCCAGCAGCTTGGGCCTGGGACAGGGAAAGTACAATGAGCAGTTCTTC. The chain carries TRBV5-1 and TRBJ2-1, with 9 bases fitting TRBD1. This CDR3 spans 17 amino acids. V gave up 0 bases and J gave up 4 bases; unmatched junction bases: 8. Germline CDR1 is SGHRS and CDR2 is YFSETQ.

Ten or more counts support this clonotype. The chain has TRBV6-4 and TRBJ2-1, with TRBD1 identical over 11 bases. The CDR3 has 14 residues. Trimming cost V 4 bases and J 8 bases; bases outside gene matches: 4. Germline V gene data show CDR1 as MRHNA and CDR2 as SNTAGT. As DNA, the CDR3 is TGTGCCAGCAGTGGGACAGGGGGCTCGGATGAGCAGTTCTTC. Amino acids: CASSGTGGSDEQFF.

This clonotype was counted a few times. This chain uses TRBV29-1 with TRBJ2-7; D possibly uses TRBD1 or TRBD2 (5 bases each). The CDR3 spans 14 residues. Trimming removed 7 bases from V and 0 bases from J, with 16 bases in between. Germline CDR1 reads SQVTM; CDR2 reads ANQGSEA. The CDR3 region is CSAGSAGSSYEQYF. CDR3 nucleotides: TGCAGCGCTGGGTCGGCAGGGAGCTCCTACGAGCAGTACTTC.